This T cell receptor beta chain was observed in a study of shared clonotypes between healthy human individuals. Study results and caveats: Specimens sampled were limited to blood, with tissue repertoires likely differing. As a rule, naive subsets had a larger estimated richness than memory subsets. The naive CD4 repertoires of several donors were compared, and around 5.1% of clonotypes were shared.

This table comes from immunoSEQ multiplex PCR, and its TCRdb copy is limited to in-frame clones, with some not included. The table records some 2,100,000 clones, roughly 95% of them present only once. To note about this clone: The antigen is undetermined.

The length of the CDR3 is 15 residues. Between the trimmed V and J ends, which lost 6 bases and 1 base, there was a span of 14 bases. The germline V gene encodes CDR1 SNHLY and CDR2 FYNNEI. Specimen: naive CD4+ T cells sorted from blood. Specified subset: CD45RA+ positively selected. The chain couples TRBV2 to TRBJ2-3; D not resolved. This clonotype was obtained from a young man in good health. CDR3 DNA sequence: TGTGCCAGCAGAAGACTGGTCCAGGGCACAGATACGCAGTATTTT. This codes for CASRRLVQGTDTQYF.